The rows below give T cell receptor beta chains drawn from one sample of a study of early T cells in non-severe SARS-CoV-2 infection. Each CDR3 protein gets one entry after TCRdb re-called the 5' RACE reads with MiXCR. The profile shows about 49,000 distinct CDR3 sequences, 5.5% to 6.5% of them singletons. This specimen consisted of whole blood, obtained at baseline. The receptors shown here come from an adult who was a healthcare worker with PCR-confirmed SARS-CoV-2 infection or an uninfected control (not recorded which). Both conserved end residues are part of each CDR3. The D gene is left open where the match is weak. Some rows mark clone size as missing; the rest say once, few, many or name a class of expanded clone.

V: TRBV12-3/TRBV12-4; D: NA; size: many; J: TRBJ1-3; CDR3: CASSPPGLSGNTIYF; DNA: TGTGCCAGCAGTCCACCGGGCCTCTCTGGAAACACCATATATTTT
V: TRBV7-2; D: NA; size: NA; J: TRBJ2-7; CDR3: CASSVENFYSYEQYF; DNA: TGTGCCAGCAGCGTCGAAAACTTCTACTCCTACGAGCAGTACTTC
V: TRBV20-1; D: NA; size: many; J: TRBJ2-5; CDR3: CSARAPGQDETQYF; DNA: TGCAGTGCTAGGGCCCCGGGACAAGACGAGACCCAGTACTTC
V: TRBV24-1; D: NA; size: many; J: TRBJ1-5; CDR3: CATSDAKGNQPQHF; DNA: TGTGCCACCAGTGATGCTAAGGGCAATCAGCCCCAGCATTTT
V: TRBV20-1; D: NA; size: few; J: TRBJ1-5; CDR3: CSAAQSVSNQPQHF; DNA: TGCAGTGCTGCTCAGTCGGTTAGCAATCAGCCCCAGCATTTT
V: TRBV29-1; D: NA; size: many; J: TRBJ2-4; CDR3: CSVALGNIQYF; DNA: TGCAGCGTTGCCCTCGGGAACATTCAGTACTTC
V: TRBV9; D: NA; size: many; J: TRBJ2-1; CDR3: CASSVGTNPLSEQFF; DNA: TGTGCCAGCAGCGTCGGGACAAACCCCTTAAGTGAGCAGTTCTTC
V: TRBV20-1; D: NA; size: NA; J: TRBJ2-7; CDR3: CSGQAGLYEQYF; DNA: TGCAGTGGCCAGGCGGGCCTCTACGAGCAGTACTTC
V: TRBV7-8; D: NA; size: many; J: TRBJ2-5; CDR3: CASRATGRQETQYF; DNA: TGTGCCAGCAGGGCTACAGGGAGGCAAGAGACCCAGTACTTC
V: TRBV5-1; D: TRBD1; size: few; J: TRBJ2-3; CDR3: CASSLAYGDRGDTQYF; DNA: TGCGCCAGCAGCTTGGCCTATGGAGACAGGGGAGATACGCAGTATTTT
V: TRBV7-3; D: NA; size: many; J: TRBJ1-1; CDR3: CASSLQGGVTEAFF; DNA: TGTGCCAGCAGCTTACAGGGTGGAGTGACTGAAGCTTTCTTT
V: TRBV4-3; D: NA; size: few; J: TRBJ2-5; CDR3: CASSQDQPRGVETQYF; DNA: TGCGCCAGCAGCCAAGATCAGCCCCGGGGCGTGGAGACCCAGTACTTC
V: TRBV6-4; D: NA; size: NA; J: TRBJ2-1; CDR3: CASSPRRGRDEQFF; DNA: TGTGCCAGCAGTCCCCGGCGGGGGCGGGATGAGCAGTTCTTC
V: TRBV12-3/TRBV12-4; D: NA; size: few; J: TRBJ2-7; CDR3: CASSPTGTEQYF; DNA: TGTGCCAGCTCCCCCACAGGTACCGAGCAGTACTTC
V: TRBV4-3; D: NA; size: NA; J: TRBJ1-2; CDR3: CASSQDLPDTYGYTF; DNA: TGCGCCAGCAGCCAAGACCTCCCGGACACCTATGGCTACACCTTC